Each of the 8 T cell receptor beta chains below was sequenced from the same sample in a study of blood T cell repertoires in COVID-19. TCRdb's table, derived via immunoSEQ multiplex PCR, lists solely in-frame clones and lacks some. The profile shows roughly 250,000 clones, 92% of them singletons. The specimen sequenced was peripheral blood. The receptors originated from a young man with COVID-19, enrolled during active disease.

This clone is a singleton in its sample. This chain joins TRBV6-6 and TRBJ1-2; 8 bases align to TRBD1. This CDR3 has 15 residues. CDR1 is MNHNY and CDR2 is SVGAGI in the germline V gene (reference sequence). J gave up 4 bases and V 7 bases, and 11 bases lay outside the gene matches. The CDR3 here is CASTERQGRLYGYTF. The CDR3, as DNA: TGTGCCAGCACCGAACGACAGGGGCGCCTCTATGGCTACACCTTC.

This rearrangement joins TRBV7-9 to TRBJ1-2, with D tentatively TRBD1 (6 bases). The CDR3 sequence is 14 residues long. Germline assignment: CDR1 SEHNR and CDR2 FQNEAQ (reference sequence). V was pared by 1 base and J by 3 bases, with 9 bases between. Here the CDR3 reads CASSLGTGYYGYTF. The CDR3 DNA follows: TGTGCCAGCAGCTTAGGTACAGGGTACTATGGCTACACCTTC.

The rearrangement joins TRBV2 to TRBJ1-2; D not resolved. CDR3 length: 15 residues. Trimming stripped 2 bases from V and 5 bases from J, with 15 bases between. Germline-derived CDR1 and CDR2 are SNHLY and FYNNEI. The CDR3: CASSENDPATYGYTF. The CDR3 DNA reads TGTGCCAGCAGTGAAAACGATCCCGCGACATATGGCTACACCTTC.

The chain joins TRBV9 to TRBJ2-7; possibly TRBD2 for D (6 bases). Trimming cost V 4 bases and J 5 bases, with 16 bases left between them. The CDR3 covers 14 residues. The germline CDR1 and CDR2 sequences are SGDLS and YYNGEE. The CDR3 sequence is CASSPVGLRHEQYF. For the CDR3, the DNA is TGTGCCAGCAGCCCAGTGGGACTCCGGCACGAGCAGTACTTC. Drawing the rest from reference TRBV9 and TRBJ2-7, the complete variable domain is DSGVTQTPKHLITATGQRVTLRCSPRSGDLSVYWYQQSLDQGLQFLIQYYNGEERAKGNILERFSAQQFPDLHSELNLSSLELGDSALYFCASSPVGLRHEQYFGPGTRLTVT.

A single count supports this clone. The chain couples TRBV4-2 to TRBJ1-4; D remains unclear. Germline V gene data show CDR1 as LGHNA and CDR2 as YNFKEQ. Trimming took off 4 bases at V and 6 bases at J, with 18 bases between the two ends. This CDR3 has 16 amino acids. CDR3 region: CASSPFRGGPDEKLFF. As DNA, the CDR3 is TGTGCCAGCAGCCCTTTCCGTGGAGGGCCCGATGAAAAACTGTTTTTT.

This chain joins TRBV6-2 or TRBV6-3 and TRBJ1-4; no clear D gene. Trimming took 2 bases from V and 8 from J, leaving 6 bases between them. This CDR3 has 12 residues. In germline, CDR1 is MNHEY, CDR2 SVGEGT. The CDR3 spells CASSYPEEKLFF. CDR3 in DNA: TGTGCCAGCAGTTACCCGGAGGAAAAACTGTTTTTT.

This rearrangement joins TRBV14 to TRBJ2-2, with 9 bases fitting TRBD2. Germline loops: CDR1 SGHDN, CDR2 FVKESK. The CDR3 spans 16 residues. After removal of 1 base from V and 4 bases from J, the junction contained 4 bases not matched to a gene. CDR3: CASSQVSSGATGELFF. The CDR3 DNA follows: TGTGCCAGCAGCCAAGTGTCTAGCGGGGCCACCGGGGAGCTGTTTTTT.

V is TRBV29-1 and J is TRBJ2-7; 8 nucleotides match TRBD1. The CDR3 extends over 12 amino acids. V shed 4 bases, J shed 3 bases, and the junction held 2 bases outside the gene matches. Germline V gene sequence: CDR1 SQVTM, CDR2 ANQGSEA. CDR3 DNA: TGCAGCGTTGCTGGACAGGGCTACGAGCAGTACTTC. Amino acids: CSVAGQGYEQYF.